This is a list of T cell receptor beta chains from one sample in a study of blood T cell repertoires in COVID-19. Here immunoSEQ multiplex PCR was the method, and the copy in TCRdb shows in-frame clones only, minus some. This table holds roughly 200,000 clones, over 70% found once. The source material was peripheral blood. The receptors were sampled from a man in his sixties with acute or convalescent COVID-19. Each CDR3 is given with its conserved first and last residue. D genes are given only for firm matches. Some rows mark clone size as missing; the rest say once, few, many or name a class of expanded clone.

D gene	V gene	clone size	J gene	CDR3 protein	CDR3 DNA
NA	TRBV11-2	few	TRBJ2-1	CASSLGSGSGNYNEQFF	TGTGCCAGCAGCTTAGGGTCGGGAAGCGGAAACTACAATGAGCAGTTCTTC
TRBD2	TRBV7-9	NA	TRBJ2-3	CASSSPSGRTDTQYF	TGTGCCAGCAGCTCCCCTAGCGGGAGGACAGATACGCAGTATTTT
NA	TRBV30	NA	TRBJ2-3	CACNGKRTDTQYF	TGTGCCTGCAACGGGAAGAGGACAGATACGCAGTATTTT
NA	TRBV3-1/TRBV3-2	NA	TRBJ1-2	CASSQGNNYGYTF	TGTGCCAGCAGCCAGGGCAATAACTATGGCTACACCTTC
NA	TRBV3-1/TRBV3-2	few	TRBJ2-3	CASSQVVRDTQYF	TGTGCCAGCAGCCAAGTGGTCAGAGATACGCAGTATTTT
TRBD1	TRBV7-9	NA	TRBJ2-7	CASSLEGGTYEQYF	TGTGCCAGCAGCTTAGAAGGGGGCACCTACGAGCAGTACTTC
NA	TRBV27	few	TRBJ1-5	CAKAGDTNQPQHF	TGTGCCAAAGCCGGGGACACCAATCAGCCCCAGCATTTT
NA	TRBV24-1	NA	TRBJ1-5	CATSATQGQPQHF	TGTGCCACCAGTGCCACACAGGGACAGCCCCAGCATTTT
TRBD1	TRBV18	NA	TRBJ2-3	CASSPTGVRSDTQYF	TGTGCCAGCTCACCTACAGGGGTTAGGTCAGATACGCAGTATTTT
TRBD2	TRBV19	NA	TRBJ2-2	CASSAAGGPAGELFF	TGTGCCAGTAGTGCAGCGGGAGGGCCGGCCGGGGAGCTGTTTTTT
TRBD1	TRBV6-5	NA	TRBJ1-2	CASSQRQGARGYTF	TGTGCCAGCAGTCAGAGACAGGGGGCTCGAGGCTACACCTTC
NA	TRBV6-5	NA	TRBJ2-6	CASSYETPGANVLTF	TGTGCCAGCAGTTATGAGACTCCCGGGGCCAACGTCCTGACTTTC
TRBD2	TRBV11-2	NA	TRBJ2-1	CASSTPAGGGEQFF	TGTGCCAGCAGCACACCAGCGGGAGGGGGGGAGCAGTTCTTC
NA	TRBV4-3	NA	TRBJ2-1	CASSQTGQFYNEQFF	TGCGCCAGCAGCCAAACAGGACAGTTCTACAATGAGCAGTTCTTC
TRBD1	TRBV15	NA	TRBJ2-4	CATSPITGGGIQYF	TGTGCCACCAGCCCTATAACAGGGGGAGGCATTCAGTACTTC
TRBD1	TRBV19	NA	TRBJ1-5	CAVNRGLSNQPQHF	TGTGCCGTAAACAGGGGGCTGAGCAATCAGCCCCAGCATTTT
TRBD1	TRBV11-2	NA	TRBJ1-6	CASSLLPPATGSLSSPLHF	TGTGCCAGCAGCTTGCTTCCCCCCGCGACAGGGTCCCTGAGTTCACCCCTCCACTTT
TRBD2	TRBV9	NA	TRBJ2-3	CASSPSGGQSTDTQYF	TGTGCCAGCAGCCCTAGCGGGGGGCAAAGCACAGATACGCAGTATTTT
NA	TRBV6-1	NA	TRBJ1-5	CASCDQLNQPQHF	TGTGCCAGCTGTGACCAGTTAAATCAGCCCCAGCATTTT
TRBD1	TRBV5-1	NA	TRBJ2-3	CASSFRDRTDTQYF	TGCGCCAGCAGCTTCCGGGACAGGACAGATACGCAGTATTTT
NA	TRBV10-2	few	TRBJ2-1	CASALANEQFF	TGCGCCAGCGCCTTAGCAAATGAGCAGTTCTTC
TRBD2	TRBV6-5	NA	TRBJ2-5	CASRPGGLGGETQYF	TGTGCCAGCAGGCCGGGGGGGCTAGGAGGAGAGACCCAGTACTTC
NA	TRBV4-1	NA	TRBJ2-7	CASSQEQRQGDEQYF	TGCGCCAGCAGCCAAGAACAACGGCAGGGCGACGAGCAGTACTTC
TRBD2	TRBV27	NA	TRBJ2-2	CASSLEGAGATGELFF	TGTGCCAGCAGTTTAGAAGGAGCGGGAGCCACCGGGGAGCTGTTTTTT
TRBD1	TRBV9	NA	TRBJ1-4	CASSIGPGTGGGYEKLFF	TGTGCCAGCAGCATTGGACCCGGGACAGGGGGAGGGTATGAAAAACTGTTTTTT
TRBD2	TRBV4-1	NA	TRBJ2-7	CASSPFQGGSYEQYF	TGCGCCAGCAGCCCTTTTCAGGGAGGGTCGTACGAGCAGTACTTC
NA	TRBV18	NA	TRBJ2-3	CASSPTGQSTDTQYF	TGTGCCAGCTCACCTACAGGGCAAAGCACAGATACGCAGTATTTT
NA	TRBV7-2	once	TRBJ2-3	CASSLGSGLDTQYF	TGTGCCAGCAGCTTAGGATCCGGGTTAGATACGCAGTATTTT
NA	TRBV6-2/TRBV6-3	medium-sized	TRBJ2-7	CASSQASYEQYF	TGTGCCAGCAGCCAAGCGTCCTACGAGCAGTACTTC
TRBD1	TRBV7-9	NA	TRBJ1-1	CASSGQGGTEAFF	TGTGCCAGCAGCGGACAGGGTGGCACTGAAGCTTTCTTT
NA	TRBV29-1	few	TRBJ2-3	CSVAPRGSTDTQYF	TGCAGCGTTGCGCCTAGGGGGAGTACAGATACGCAGTATTTT
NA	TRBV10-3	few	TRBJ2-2	CAIKLGPTGELFF	TGTGCCATCAAGCTTGGGCCAACCGGGGAGCTGTTTTTT
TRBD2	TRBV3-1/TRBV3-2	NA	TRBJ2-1	CASSQDRGLAGEGDEQFF	TGTGCCAGCAGCCAAGATAGGGGCCTGGCGGGAGAAGGGGATGAGCAGTTCTTC
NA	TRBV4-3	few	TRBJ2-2	CASSQATVTGELFF	TGCGCCAGCAGCCAAGCTACCGTCACCGGGGAGCTGTTTTTT
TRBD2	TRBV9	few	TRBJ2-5	CASSVGVGTSGKGAQETQYF	TGTGCCAGCAGCGTAGGGGTCGGGACTAGCGGGAAGGGGGCCCAAGAGACCCAGTACTTC
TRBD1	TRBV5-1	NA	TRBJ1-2	CASSTGTGGSGYGYTF	TGCGCCAGCAGCACAGGGACAGGGGGGTCGGGCTATGGCTACACCTTC
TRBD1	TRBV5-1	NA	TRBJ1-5	CASSHSTGVGSNQPQHF	TGCGCCAGCAGCCACTCGACAGGGGTGGGGAGCAATCAGCCCCAGCATTTT
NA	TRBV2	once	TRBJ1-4	CASSQDSVNEKLFF	TGTGCCAGCAGTCAGGACAGCGTAAATGAAAAACTGTTTTTT
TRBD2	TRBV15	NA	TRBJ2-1	CATSRGLTSGLYNEQFF	TGTGCCACCAGCAGAGGTCTGACTAGCGGGCTCTACAATGAGCAGTTCTTC
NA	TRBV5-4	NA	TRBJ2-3	CASSLGGSDLADTQYF	TGTGCCAGCAGCTTGGGAGGGAGCGATCTCGCAGATACGCAGTATTTT
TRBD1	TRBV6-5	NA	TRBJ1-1	CASRPGTGNTEAFF	TGTGCCAGCAGACCCGGGACAGGCAACACTGAAGCTTTCTTT
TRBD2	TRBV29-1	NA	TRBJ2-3	CSVRGTSGDGDTQYF	TGCAGCGTTAGGGGGACTAGCGGGGACGGGGATACGCAGTATTTT
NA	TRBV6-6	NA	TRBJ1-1	CASKGPEGMGAEAFF	TGTGCCAGCAAGGGGCCGGAGGGAATGGGGGCTGAAGCTTTCTTT
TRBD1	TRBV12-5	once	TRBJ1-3	CASGQGGSGNTIYF	TGTGCTAGTGGGCAGGGGGGCTCTGGAAACACCATATATTTT
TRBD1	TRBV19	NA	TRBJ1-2	CASSGQEVSGYTF	TGTGCCAGTAGCGGACAGGAAGTAAGTGGCTACACCTTC
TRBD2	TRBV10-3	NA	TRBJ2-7	CAISESGGGHGAYYEQYF	TGTGCCATCAGTGAGTCGGGCGGGGGGCACGGGGCCTACTACGAGCAGTACTTC